This TCR beta chain was obtained from a study of cytomegalovirus exposure and HLA in healthy donors. Turning to the study itself: From HLA-typed donors, an early data release held roughly 80 million unique TCRs. Study results and caveats: The authors listed approximately 150 TCR beta chains as cytomegalovirus-associated. Across HLA loci, a later analysis found differing TCR association rates, with DRB1 most and HLA-C fewest.

The CDR3 totals 14 residues. V was trimmed by 6 bases and J by 6 bases, leaving 16 bases between them. Germline CDR1 MNHEY, CDR2 SVGAGI. About this clone itself: Its antigen is unknown.

PCR employed 60 Vbeta and 13 Jbeta primers. Only in-frame clones appear in the TCRdb table, and some are missing; sequencing was by immunoSEQ multiplex PCR. The table lists around 100,000 clones, 79% of them singletons. The V call is TRBV6-5, the J call TRBJ2-3; D gene unclear. This TCR was recovered from a woman aged 18-30 years in good health and CMV-seropositive. Sequenced input: PBMCs. The CDR3 region has the DNA TGTGCCAGCAGGTCCACCGGATCAGGCGATACGCAGTATTTT. It codes for CASRSTGSGDTQYF.